The clone carrying this TCR beta chain was picked up a small number of times. No antigen is known for it. This sample was included in a study of T cells after yellow fever vaccination. About the research overall: Any fraction with a low cell number was prepared using SMART-Seq v4 Ultra Low Input. The study, taken as a whole, reports: Contamination of FACS-sorted repertoires by abundant clonotypes from the bulk population could occur.

The germline CDR1 and CDR2 sequences are DFQATT and SNEGSKA (reference sequence). The CDR3 is 14 residues long. Losses at the gene ends were 3 bases for V and 8 bases for J; bases not matched to a gene: 9. 5'RACE template switching added a universal primer site and UMIs to TCR cDNA. TCRdb reprocessed the 5' RACE reads via MiXCR and lists one record per CDR3 protein. This table holds hundreds of thousands of distinct CDR3 sequences, around 19% found once. V and J are TRBV20-1 and TRBJ1-2; TRBD1 aligns across 10 bases. The sample here was PBMCs, taken before the yellow fever booster vaccination. The sequence was obtained from a man between 18 and 29 years old who received the YFV17D yellow fever vaccine. CDR3 in amino acids: CSASFPGTGDGYTF. Here the CDR3 DNA reads TGCAGTGCTAGCTTCCCCGGGACAGGGGACGGCTACACCTTC.